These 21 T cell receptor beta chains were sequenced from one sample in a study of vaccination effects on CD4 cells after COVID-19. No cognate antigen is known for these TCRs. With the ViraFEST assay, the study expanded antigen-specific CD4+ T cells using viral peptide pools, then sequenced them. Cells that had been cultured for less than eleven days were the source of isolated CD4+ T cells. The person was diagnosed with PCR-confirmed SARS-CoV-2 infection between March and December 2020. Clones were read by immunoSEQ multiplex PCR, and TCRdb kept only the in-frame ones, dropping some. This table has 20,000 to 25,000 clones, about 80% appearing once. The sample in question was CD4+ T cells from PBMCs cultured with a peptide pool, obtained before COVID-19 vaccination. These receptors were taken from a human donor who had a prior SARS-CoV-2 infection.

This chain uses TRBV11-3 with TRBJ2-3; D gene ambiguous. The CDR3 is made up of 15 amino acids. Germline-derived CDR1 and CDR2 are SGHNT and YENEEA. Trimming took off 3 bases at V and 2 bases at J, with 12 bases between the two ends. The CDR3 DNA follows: TGTGCCAGCAGCTTCGATGGCGAAAACACAGATACGCAGTATTTT. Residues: CASSFDGENTDTQYF.

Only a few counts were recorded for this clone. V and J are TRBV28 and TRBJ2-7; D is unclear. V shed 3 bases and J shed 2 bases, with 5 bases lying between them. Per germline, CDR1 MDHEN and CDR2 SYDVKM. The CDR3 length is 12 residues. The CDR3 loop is CASSFGPYEQYF. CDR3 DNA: TGTGCCAGCAGTTTTGGGCCCTACGAGCAGTACTTC.

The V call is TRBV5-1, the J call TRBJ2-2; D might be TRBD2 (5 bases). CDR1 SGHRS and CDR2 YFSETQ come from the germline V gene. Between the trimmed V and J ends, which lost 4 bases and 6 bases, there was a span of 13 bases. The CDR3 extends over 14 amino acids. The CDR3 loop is CASSELSDSGELFF. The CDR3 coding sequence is TGCGCCAGCAGCGAATTGTCGGACTCCGGGGAGCTGTTTTTT.

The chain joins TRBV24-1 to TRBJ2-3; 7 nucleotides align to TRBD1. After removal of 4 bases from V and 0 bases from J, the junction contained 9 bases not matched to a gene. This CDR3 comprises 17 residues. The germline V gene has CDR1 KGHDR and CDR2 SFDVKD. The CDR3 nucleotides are TGTGCCACCAGTGACGGGACAGTAGCGTTTAGCACAGATACGCAGTATTTT. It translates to CATSDGTVAFSTDTQYF.

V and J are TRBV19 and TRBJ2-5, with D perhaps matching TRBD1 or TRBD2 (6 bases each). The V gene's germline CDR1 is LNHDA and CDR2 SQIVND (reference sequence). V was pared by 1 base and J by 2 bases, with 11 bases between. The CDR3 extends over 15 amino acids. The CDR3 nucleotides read TGTGCCAGTAGTATAGTAGGCGGGACACAAGAGACCCAGTACTTC. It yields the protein CASSIVGGTQETQYF.

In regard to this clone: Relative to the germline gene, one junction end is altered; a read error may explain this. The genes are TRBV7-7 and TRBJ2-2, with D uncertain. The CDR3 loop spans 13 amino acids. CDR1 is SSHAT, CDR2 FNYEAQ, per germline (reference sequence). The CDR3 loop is CASSLFDAGELFF. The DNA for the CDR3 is TGTGCTAGCAGCTTATTCGACGCCGGGGAGCTGTTTTTT. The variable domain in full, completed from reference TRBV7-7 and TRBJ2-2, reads GAGVSQSPRYKVTKRGQDVTLRCDPISSHATLYWYQQALGQGPEFLTYFNYEAQPDKSGLPSDRFSAERPEGSISTLTIQRTEQRDSAMYRCASSLFDAGELFFGEGSRLTVL.

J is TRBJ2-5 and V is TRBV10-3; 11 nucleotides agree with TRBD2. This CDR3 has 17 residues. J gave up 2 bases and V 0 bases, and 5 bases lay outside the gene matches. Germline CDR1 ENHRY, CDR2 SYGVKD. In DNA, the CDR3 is TGTGCCATCAGTGAGTCGCGGTCTAGCGGGAGGCAAGAGACCCAGTACTTC. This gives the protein CAISESRSSGRQETQYF.

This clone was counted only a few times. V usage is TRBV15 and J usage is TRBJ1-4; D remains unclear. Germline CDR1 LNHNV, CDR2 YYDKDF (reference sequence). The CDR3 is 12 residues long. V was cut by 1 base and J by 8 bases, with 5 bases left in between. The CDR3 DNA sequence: TGTGCCACCAGCAGAGGATGGGAAAAACTGTTTTTT. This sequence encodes CATSRGWEKLFF.

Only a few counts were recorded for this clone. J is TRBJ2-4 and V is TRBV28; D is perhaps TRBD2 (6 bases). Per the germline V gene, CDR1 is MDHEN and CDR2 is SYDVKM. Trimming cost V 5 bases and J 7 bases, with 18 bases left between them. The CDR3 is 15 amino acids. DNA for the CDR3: TGTGCCAGCAGTCCATTACGGGGGAGTGAGAACATTCAGTACTTC. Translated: CASSPLRGSENIQYF.

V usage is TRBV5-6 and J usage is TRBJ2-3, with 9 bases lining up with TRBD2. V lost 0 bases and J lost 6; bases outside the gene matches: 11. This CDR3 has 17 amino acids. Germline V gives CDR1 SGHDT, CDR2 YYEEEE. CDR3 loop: CASSLARLAALGDTQYF. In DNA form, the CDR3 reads TGTGCCAGCAGCTTGGCAAGACTAGCGGCGCTGGGTGATACGCAGTATTTT.

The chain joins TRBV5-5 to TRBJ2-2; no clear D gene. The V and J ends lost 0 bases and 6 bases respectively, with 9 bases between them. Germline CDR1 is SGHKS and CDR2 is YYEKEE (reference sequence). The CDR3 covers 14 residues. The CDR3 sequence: CASSLEPRAGELFF. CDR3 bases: TGTGCCAGCAGCTTGGAGCCTAGAGCCGGGGAGCTGTTTTTT.

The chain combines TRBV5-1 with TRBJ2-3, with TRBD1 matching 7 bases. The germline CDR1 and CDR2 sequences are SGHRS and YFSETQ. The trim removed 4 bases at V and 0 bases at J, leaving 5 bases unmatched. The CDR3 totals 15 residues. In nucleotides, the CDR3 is TGCGCCAGCAGCCAAGGACAGGTTAGCACAGATACGCAGTATTTT. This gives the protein CASSQGQVSTDTQYF.

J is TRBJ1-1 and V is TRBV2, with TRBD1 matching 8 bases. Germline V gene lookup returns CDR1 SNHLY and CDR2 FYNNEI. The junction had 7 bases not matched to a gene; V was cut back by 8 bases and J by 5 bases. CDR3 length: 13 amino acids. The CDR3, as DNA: TGTGCCAGCGTGCAAGACAGGGGAACTGAAGCTTTCTTT. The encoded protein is CASVQDRGTEAFF.

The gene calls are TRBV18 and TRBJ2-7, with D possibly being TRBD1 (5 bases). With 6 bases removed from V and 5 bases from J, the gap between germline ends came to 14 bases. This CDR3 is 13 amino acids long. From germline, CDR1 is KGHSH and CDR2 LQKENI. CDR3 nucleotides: TGTGCCAGCTCCCGTCTTTTAGGGGACGAGCAGTACTTC. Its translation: CASSRLLGDEQYF.

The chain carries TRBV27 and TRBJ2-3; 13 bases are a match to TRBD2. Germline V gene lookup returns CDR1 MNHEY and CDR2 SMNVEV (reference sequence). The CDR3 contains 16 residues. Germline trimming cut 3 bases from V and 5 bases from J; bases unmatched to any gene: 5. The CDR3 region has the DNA TGTGCCAGCAGTTTTACTAGCGGGAGGGCCAAAGATACGCAGTATTTT. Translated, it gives CASSFTSGRAKDTQYF.

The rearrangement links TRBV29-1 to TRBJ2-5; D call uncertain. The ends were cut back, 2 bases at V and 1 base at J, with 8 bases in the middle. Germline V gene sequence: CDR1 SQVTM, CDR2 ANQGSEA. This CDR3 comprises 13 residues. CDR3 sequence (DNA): TGCAGCGTTGAAATAAGCTCCCAAGAGACCCAGTACTTC. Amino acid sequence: CSVEISSQETQYF.

The CDR3 reads CASSLSPSEETQYF. CDR3 sequence (DNA): TGCGCCAGCAGCTTGTCTCCTAGCGAGGAGACCCAGTACTTC. This chain connects TRBV5-1 to TRBJ2-5, with D perhaps matching TRBD2 (6 bases). This CDR3 has 14 amino acids. Trimming left V 1 base short and J 5 bases short, with 12 bases between. Germline loops: CDR1 SGHRS, CDR2 YFSETQ. Combining the CDR3 with reference TRBV5-1 and TRBJ2-5 gives the whole variable domain KAGVTQTPRYLIKTRGQQVTLSCSPISGHRSVSWYQQTPGQGLQFLFEYFSETQRNKGNFPGRFSGRQFSNSRSEMNVSTLELGDSALYLCASSLSPSEETQYFGPGTRLLVL.

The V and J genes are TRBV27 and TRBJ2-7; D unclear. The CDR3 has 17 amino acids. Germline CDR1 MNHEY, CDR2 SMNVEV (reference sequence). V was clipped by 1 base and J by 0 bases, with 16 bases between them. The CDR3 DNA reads TGTGCCAGCAGTTTATTCCCCCCGGCAGGATTCTCCTACGAGCAGTACTTC. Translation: CASSLFPPAGFSYEQYF.

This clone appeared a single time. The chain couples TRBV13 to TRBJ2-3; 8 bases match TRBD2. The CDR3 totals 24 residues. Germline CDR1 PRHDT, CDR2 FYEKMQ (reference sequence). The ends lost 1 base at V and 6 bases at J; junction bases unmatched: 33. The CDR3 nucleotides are TGTGCCAGCAGCTTAGTGTTTGGCAGGGGACCACCCCCAAACGGGAGGGCCCTCGCGGATACGCAGTATTTT. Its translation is CASSLVFGRGPPPNGRALADTQYF. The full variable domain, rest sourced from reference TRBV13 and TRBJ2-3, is AAGVIQSPRHLIKEKRETATLKCYPIPRHDTVYWYQQGPGQDPQFLISFYEKMQSDKGSIPDRFSAQQFSDYHSELNMSSLELGDSALYFCASSLVFGRGPPPNGRALADTQYFGPGTRLTVL.

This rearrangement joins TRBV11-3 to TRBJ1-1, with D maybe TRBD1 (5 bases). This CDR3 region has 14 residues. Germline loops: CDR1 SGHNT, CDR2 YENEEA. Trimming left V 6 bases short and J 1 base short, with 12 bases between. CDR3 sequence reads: CASRGWTPNTEAFF. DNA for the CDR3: TGTGCCAGCAGGGGTTGGACACCGAACACTGAAGCTTTCTTT.

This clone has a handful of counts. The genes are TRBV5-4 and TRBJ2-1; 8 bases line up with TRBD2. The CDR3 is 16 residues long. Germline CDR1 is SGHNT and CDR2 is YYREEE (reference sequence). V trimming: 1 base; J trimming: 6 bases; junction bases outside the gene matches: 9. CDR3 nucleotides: TGTGCCAGCAGCTTGAGGCTAGCGGGCCTCTTCAATGAGCAGTTCTTC. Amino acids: CASSLRLAGLFNEQFF.